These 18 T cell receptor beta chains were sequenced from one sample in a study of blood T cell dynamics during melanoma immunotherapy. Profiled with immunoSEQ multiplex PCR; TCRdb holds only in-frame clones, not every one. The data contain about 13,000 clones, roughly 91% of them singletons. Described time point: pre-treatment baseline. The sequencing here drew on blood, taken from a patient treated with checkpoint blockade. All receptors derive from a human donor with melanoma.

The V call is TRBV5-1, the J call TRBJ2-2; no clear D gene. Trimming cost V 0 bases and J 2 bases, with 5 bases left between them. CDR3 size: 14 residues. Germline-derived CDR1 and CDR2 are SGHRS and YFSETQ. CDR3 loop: CASSLGYNTGELFF. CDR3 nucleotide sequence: TGCGCCAGCAGCTTGGGTTATAACACCGGGGAGCTGTTTTTT.

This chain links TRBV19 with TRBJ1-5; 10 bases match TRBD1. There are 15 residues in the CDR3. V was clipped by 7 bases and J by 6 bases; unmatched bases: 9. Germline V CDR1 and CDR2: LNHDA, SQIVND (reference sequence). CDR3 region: CASTSGQGIFQPQHF. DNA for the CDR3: TGTGCCAGTACCTCGGGACAGGGGATTTTTCAGCCCCAGCATTTT.

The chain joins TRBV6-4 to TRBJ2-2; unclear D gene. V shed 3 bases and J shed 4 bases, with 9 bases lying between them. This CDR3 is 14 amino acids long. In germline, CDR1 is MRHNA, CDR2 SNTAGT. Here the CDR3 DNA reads TGTGCCAGCAGTGAGAATCACGGCACCGGGGAGCTGTTTTTT. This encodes CASSENHGTGELFF.

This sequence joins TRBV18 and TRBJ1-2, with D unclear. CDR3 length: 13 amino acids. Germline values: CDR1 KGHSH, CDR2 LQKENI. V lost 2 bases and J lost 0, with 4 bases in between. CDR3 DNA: TGTGCCAGCTCACCAGGGGCTAACTATGGCTACACCTTC. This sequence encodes CASSPGANYGYTF.

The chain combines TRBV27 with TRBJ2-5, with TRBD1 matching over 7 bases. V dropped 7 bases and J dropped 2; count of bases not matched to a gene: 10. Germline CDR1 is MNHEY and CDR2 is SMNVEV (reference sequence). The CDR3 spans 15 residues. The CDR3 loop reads CASMKTGKGQETQYF. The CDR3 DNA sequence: TGTGCCAGCATGAAGACAGGGAAGGGTCAAGAGACCCAGTACTTC.

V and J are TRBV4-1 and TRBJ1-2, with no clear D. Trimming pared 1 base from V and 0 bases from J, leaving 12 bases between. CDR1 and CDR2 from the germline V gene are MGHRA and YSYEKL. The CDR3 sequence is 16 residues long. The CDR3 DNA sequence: TGCGCCAGCAGCCAAGTAATGCCTGGTACTAACTATGGCTACACCTTC. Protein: CASSQVMPGTNYGYTF.

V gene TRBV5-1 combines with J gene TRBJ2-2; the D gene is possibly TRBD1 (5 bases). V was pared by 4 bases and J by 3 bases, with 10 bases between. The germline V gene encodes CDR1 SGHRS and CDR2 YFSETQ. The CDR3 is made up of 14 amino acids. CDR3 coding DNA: TGCGCCAGCAGCCCCAAACAGGACACCGGGGAGCTGTTTTTT. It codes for CASSPKQDTGELFF.

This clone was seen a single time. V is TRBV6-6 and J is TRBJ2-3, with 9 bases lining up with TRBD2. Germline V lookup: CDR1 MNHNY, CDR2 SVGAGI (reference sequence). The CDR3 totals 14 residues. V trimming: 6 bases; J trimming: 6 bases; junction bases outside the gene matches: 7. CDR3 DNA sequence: TGTGCCAGCAGCATAGCGGGAGTTGGGGATACGCAGTATTTT. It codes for CASSIAGVGDTQYF.

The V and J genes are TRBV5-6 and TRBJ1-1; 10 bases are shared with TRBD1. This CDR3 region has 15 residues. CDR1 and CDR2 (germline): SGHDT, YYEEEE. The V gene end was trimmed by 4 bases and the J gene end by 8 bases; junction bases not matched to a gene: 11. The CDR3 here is CASSVGSGQGLEAFF. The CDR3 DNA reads TGTGCCAGCAGCGTCGGCTCGGGACAGGGGTTAGAAGCTTTCTTT.

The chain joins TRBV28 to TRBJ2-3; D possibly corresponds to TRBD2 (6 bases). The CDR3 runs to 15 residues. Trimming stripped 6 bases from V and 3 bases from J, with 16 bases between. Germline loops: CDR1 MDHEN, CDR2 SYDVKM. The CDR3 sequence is CASSIPRELTDTQYF. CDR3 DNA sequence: TGTGCCAGCAGCATCCCACGGGAGTTAACAGATACGCAGTATTTT. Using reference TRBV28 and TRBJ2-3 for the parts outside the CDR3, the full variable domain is DVKVTQSSRYLVKRTGEKVFLECVQDMDHENMFWYRQDPGLGLRLIYFSYDVKMKEKGDIPEGYSVSREKKERFSLILESASTNQTSMYLCASSIPRELTDTQYFGPGTRLTVL.

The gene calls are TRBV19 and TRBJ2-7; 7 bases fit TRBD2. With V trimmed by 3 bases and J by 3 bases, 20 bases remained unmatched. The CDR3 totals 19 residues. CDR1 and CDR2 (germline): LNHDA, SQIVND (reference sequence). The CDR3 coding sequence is TGTGCCAGTAGTATGGGATTTTTCGAACCTAGCGGACTACTCTACGAGCAGTACTTC. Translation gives CASSMGFFEPSGLLYEQYF.

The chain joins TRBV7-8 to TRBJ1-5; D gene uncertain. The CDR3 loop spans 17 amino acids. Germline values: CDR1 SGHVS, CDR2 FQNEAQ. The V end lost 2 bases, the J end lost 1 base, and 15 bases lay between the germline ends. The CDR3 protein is CASSLSSNLRSNQPQHF. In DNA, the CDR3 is TGTGCCAGCAGCTTATCGTCGAACCTGAGAAGCAATCAGCCCCAGCATTTT. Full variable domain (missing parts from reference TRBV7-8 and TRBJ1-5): GAGVSQSPRYKVAKRGQDVALRCDPISGHVSLFWYQQALGQGPEFLTYFQNEAQLDKSGLPSDRFFAERPEGSVSTLKIQRTQQEDSAVYLCASSLSSNLRSNQPQHFGDGTRLSIL.

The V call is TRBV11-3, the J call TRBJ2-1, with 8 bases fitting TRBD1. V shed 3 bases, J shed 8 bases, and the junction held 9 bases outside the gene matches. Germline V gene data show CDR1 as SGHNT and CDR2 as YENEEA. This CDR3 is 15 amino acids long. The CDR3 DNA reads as TGTGCCAGCAGCTTCGGACAGGGAATTCTCGATGAGCAGTTCTTC. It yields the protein CASSFGQGILDEQFF. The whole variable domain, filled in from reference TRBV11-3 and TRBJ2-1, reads EAGVVQSPRYKIIEKKQPVAFWCNPISGHNTLYWYLQNLGQGPELLIRYENEEAVDDSQLPKDRFSAERLKGVDSTLKIQPAELGDSAVYLCASSFGQGILDEQFFGPGTRLTVL.

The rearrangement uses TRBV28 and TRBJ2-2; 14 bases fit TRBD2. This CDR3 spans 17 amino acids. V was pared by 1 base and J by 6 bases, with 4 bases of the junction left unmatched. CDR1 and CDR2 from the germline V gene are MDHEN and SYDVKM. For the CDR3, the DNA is TGTGCCAGCAGTTTATCCGGACTAGCGGGAGGCCCCGGGGAGCTGTTTTTT. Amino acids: CASSLSGLAGGPGELFF.

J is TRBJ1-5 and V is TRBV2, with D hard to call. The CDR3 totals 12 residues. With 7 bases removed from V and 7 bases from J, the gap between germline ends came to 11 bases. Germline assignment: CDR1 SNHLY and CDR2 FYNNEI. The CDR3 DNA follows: TGTGCCAGCAAGACGGCGGGCCAGCCCCAGCATTTT. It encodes CASKTAGQPQHF.

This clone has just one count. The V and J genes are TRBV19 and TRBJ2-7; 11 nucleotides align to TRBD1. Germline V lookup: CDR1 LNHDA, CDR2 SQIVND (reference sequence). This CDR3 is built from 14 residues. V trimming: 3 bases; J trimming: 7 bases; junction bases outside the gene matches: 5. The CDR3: CASSIGQGAWEQYF. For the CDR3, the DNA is TGTGCCAGTAGTATTGGACAGGGGGCTTGGGAGCAGTACTTC.

The DNA of the CDR3 is TGTGCCAGCAGTTCCAGTACCGGGACTAGCATCGACGAGCAGTACTTC. Translated: CASSSSTGTSIDEQYF. V is TRBV27 and J is TRBJ2-7, with 9 bases that match TRBD2. The length of the CDR3 is 16 residues. Per germline, CDR1 MNHEY and CDR2 SMNVEV (reference sequence). V shed 4 bases, J shed 5 bases, and the junction held 12 bases outside the gene matches.

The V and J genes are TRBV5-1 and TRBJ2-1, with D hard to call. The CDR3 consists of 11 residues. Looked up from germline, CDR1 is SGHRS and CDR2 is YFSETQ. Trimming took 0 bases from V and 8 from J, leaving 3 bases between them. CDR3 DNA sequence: TGCGCCAGCAGCTTGGTGGATGAGCAGTTCTTC. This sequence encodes CASSLVDEQFF. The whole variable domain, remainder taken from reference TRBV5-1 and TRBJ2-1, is KAGVTQTPRYLIKTRGQQVTLSCSPISGHRSVSWYQQTPGQGLQFLFEYFSETQRNKGNFPGRFSGRQFSNSRSEMNVSTLELGDSALYLCASSLVDEQFFGPGTRLTVL.